Following are 6 T cell receptor beta chains from one sample sequenced in a study of blood T cell repertoires in COVID-19 (dated by TCRdb to the early 2020s). Library preparation employed the immunoSEQ multiplex PCR assay. What TCRdb holds here is the immuneACCESS table cut down to in-frame rearrangements. Part of the clones is not present; checked against another copy, under half of the missing clones reflect an unresolved V gene, and the others are unexplained. The sample table lists roughly 250,000 clones, approximately 79% of them with a count of one. The leading ten clones occupy over 3% of the sample. Input material: peripheral blood. All receptors derive from a woman between 35 and 50 years old with active or convalescent COVID-19.

The chain combines TRBV11-3 with TRBJ2-5, with 7 bases fitting TRBD1. V lost 1 base to trimming and J lost 0 bases; unmatched junction nucleotides: 2. This CDR3 contains 15 residues. CDR1 and CDR2 (germline): SGHNT, YENEEA. The CDR3 coding sequence is TGTGCCAGCAGCTTAGGAGGGGGCTACCAAGAGACCCAGTACTTC. Translation gives CASSLGGGYQETQYF.

This rearrangement joins TRBV7-2 to TRBJ2-1; possibly TRBD1 for D (6 bases). V was cut by 5 bases and J by 0 bases, with 11 bases left in between. The germline CDR1 and CDR2 sequences are SGHTA and FQGNSA. The CDR3 loop spans 15 amino acids. The CDR3 sequence is CASSPWTASYNEQFF. In DNA, the CDR3 is TGTGCCAGCAGCCCCTGGACAGCCTCCTACAATGAGCAGTTCTTC.

The chain links TRBV9 to TRBJ1-5; D gene unclear. The CDR3 loop spans 12 amino acids. V was clipped by 4 bases and J by 6 bases, with 8 bases between them. Germline assignment: CDR1 SGDLS and CDR2 YYNGEE. CDR3 region: CASSSGSQPQHF. The CDR3, as DNA: TGTGCCAGCAGCAGCGGGTCTCAGCCCCAGCATTTT.

The chain couples TRBV11-2 to TRBJ2-7, with 8 bases that match TRBD1. The junction had 2 bases not matched to a gene; V was cut back by 4 bases and J by 0 bases. The CDR3 length is 14 residues. Germline-derived CDR1 and CDR2 are SGHAT and FQNNGV. CDR3 DNA sequence: TGTGCCAGCAGCTCAGGGGGCGGCTCCTACGAGCAGTACGTC. Residues: CASSSGGGSYEQYV.

The V and J genes are TRBV27 and TRBJ2-2, with TRBD2 matching 13 bases. J was trimmed by 7 bases and V by 2 bases; bases with no gene match: 7. The CDR3 length is 17 residues. Germline V gene sequence: CDR1 MNHEY, CDR2 SMNVEV (reference sequence). For the CDR3, the DNA is TGTGCCAGCAGTTTAACTAGCGGGGGGGCCAGGGGCGGGGAGCTGTTTTTT. Translation: CASSLTSGGARGGELFF.

J is TRBJ2-3 and V is TRBV9; TRBD1 matches 7 bases. Trimming at V came to 3 bases and at J to 3 bases, leaving 4 bases not matched to a gene. Per the germline V gene, CDR1 is SGDLS and CDR2 is YYNGEE. The CDR3 sequence is 14 residues long. The DNA for the CDR3 is TGTGCCAGCAGCGCCAGACAGGGAACAGATACGCAGTATTTT. Its protein product is CASSARQGTDTQYF.